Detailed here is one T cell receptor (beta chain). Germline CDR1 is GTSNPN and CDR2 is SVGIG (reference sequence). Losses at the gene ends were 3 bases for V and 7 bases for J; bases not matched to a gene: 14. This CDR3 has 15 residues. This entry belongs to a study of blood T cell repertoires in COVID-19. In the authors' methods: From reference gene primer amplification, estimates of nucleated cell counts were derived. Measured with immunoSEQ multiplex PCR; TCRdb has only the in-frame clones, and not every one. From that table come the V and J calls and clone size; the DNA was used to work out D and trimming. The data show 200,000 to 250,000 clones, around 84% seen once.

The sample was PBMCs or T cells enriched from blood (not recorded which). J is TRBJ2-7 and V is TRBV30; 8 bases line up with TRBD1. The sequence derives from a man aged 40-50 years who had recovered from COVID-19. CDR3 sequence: CAWSETGVGLWEQYF. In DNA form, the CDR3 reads TGTGCCTGGAGCGAGACAGGGGTTGGACTCTGGGAGCAGTACTTC.